This T cell receptor beta chain was obtained from a study of tumor-infiltrating lymphocytes in primary liver carcinoma. Worth noting for this clonotype: Its ends do not fully match the called genes, so a read error is possible.

The CDR3 is 12 amino acids. Per germline, CDR1 SQVTM and CDR2 ANQGSEA. RNA and DNA were co-extracted from approximately 20-30 mg of unsorted bulk tissue. Tumor samples each held over 75% viable tumor cells. Researchers generated TCR beta cDNA from roughly 520 ng of total RNA, relying on a constant-region primer. ARM-PCR, slightly modified, supplied the TCR beta libraries through three nested multiplex PCR rounds. Use of TRBV1-TRBV30 forward primers with a C-beta reverse primer characterized the first two PCR rounds, which lasted approximately 11 cycles each. MiXCR was run by TCRdb on the multiplex PCR reads, yielding one entry per CDR3 protein. Among around 80,000 distinct CDR3 sequences listed, more than 65% were seen once.

The source is a man aged 35-49 years with primary liver carcinoma and hepatitis B virus infection. The sample comprised liver tumor tissue from sampling region 1. Subset noted: tumor region T1, superior pole. This chain links TRBV29-1 with TRBJ2-3; D possibly corresponds to TRBD2 (6 bases). This chain's CDR3 is CSVAGGGDTQYF. CDR3 nucleotide sequence: TGCAGCGTTGCAGGTGGAGGGGATACGCAGTACTTT.